Each of the 12 T cell receptor beta chains below was sequenced from the same sample in a study of cytomegalovirus exposure and HLA in healthy donors (dated by TCRdb to 2015 to 2018). The library was built by means of the immunoSEQ multiplex PCR assay. A mixture of 60 forward primers for TCR Vbeta segments and 13 reverse primers for TCR Jbeta segments was used in the multiplex PCR. Sourced from immuneACCESS, this table was stored by TCRdb with only in-frame sequences that have V and J called. A share of the clones is absent; for the studies checked, an unresolved V gene accounts for under half, and the remainder has no known explanation. A total of under 150,000 clones appear in this sample, 60% to 85% of them only once. The top ten clonotypes cover under 7.5% of the sample. The sample comprised PBMCs. The receptors stem from a man between 40 and 49 years old in good health and CMV-seropositive.

The chain links TRBV7-2 to TRBJ1-2, with D unresolved. There are 14 residues in the CDR3. Trimming shortened V by 3 bases and J by 0 bases, and 8 bases separated the two germline ends. Germline values: CDR1 SGHTA, CDR2 FQGNSA. The CDR3 DNA follows: TGTGCCAGCAGCTTCCGGACTACTAACTATGGCTACACCTTC. Its translation: CASSFRTTNYGYTF.

The rearrangement links TRBV6-5 to TRBJ2-7, with D perhaps matching TRBD1 (5 bases). Germline V CDR1 and CDR2: MNHEY, SVGAGI. V was pared by 0 bases and J by 3 bases, with 12 bases between. This CDR3 spans 15 amino acids. The CDR3 here is CASSYSLLDNYEQYF. The CDR3 DNA reads TGTGCCAGCAGTTACTCCCTACTGGACAACTACGAGCAGTACTTC.

The V and J genes are TRBV7-9 and TRBJ1-2; TRBD1 agrees at 8 bases. Germline values: CDR1 SEHNR, CDR2 FQNEAQ (reference sequence). CDR3 length: 15 amino acids. Trimming took 6 bases from V and 0 from J; bases not matched to a gene: 6. The CDR3 nucleotides are TGTGCCAGCAGTACTGGACAGGGTACTAACTATGGCTACACCTTC. This gives the protein CASSTGQGTNYGYTF.

This clone has a handful of counts. The rearrangement uses TRBV19 and TRBJ1-1; D perhaps matches TRBD1 (5 bases). Germline V lookup: CDR1 LNHDA, CDR2 SQIVND (reference sequence). CDR3 size: 14 residues. The ends were cut back, 4 bases at V and 1 base at J, with 10 bases in the middle. The CDR3 protein is CASSTGYPNTEAFF. DNA for the CDR3: TGTGCCAGTAGTACAGGGTACCCGAACACTGAAGCTTTCTTT. Supplemented by reference TRBV19 and TRBJ1-1, the full variable domain reads DGGITQSPKYLFRKEGQNVTLSCEQNLNHDAMYWYRQDPGQGLRLIYYSQIVNDFQKGDIAEGYSVSREKKESFPLTVTSAQKNPTAFYLCASSTGYPNTEAFFGQGTRLTVV.

The rearrangement links TRBV6-1 to TRBJ1-2; 9 nucleotides line up with TRBD1. Germline CDR1 reads MNHNS; CDR2 reads SASEGT. CDR3 length equals 15 residues. V was pared by 2 bases and J by 7 bases, with 8 bases of the junction left unmatched. CDR3 amino acids: CASSELVGQGSGYTF. DNA for the CDR3: TGTGCCAGCAGTGAACTAGTGGGACAGGGCTCTGGCTACACCTTC.

The CDR3 here is CASSERTGGYNEQFF. CDR3 in DNA: TGTGCCAGCAGTGAAAGAACGGGGGGGTACAATGAGCAGTTCTTC. V and J are TRBV6-1 and TRBJ2-1; 8 bases align to TRBD2. The ends lost 2 bases at V and 4 bases at J; junction bases unmatched: 4. This CDR3 comprises 15 residues. Germline V gives CDR1 MNHNS, CDR2 SASEGT.

The chain employs TRBV7-8 and TRBJ2-4, with 9 bases aligning to TRBD1. CDR3 length equals 16 residues. Germline lookup yields CDR1 SGHVS and CDR2 FQNEAQ. The V and J ends lost 4 bases and 7 bases, in that order; junction bases with no gene match: 11. This chain's CDR3 is CASSSGFGTGTNIQYF. The CDR3 DNA reads as TGTGCCAGCAGCTCGGGCTTTGGGACAGGGACGAACATTCAGTACTTC.

This chain connects TRBV9 to TRBJ2-7; TRBD2 agrees at 12 bases. Germline V CDR1 and CDR2: SGDLS, YYNGEE. Unmatched junction bases numbered 9, after V lost 2 bases and J lost 3 bases. This CDR3 region has 17 residues. CDR3 protein: CASSVEAWTSGIYEQYF. For the CDR3, the DNA is TGTGCCAGCAGCGTGGAGGCTTGGACTAGCGGGATCTACGAGCAGTACTTC. The full variable domain, completed using reference TRBV9 and TRBJ2-7, is DSGVTQTPKHLITATGQRVTLRCSPRSGDLSVYWYQQSLDQGLQFLIQYYNGEERAKGNILERFSAQQFPDLHSELNLSSLELGDSALYFCASSVEAWTSGIYEQYFGPGTRLTVT.

J is TRBJ1-2 and V is TRBV6-5; no reliable D call. CDR3 size: 15 residues. In germline, CDR1 is MNHEY, CDR2 SVGAGI. V lost 0 bases, J lost 2 bases, and 10 bases lay in between. CDR3 DNA sequence: TGTGCCAGCAGTTACTCTGGAGGGCCCAACTATGGCTACACCTTC. Amino acid sequence: CASSYSGGPNYGYTF.

The chain is built from TRBV11-2 and TRBJ2-3; 7 nucleotides match TRBD2. V shed 2 bases, J shed 0 bases, and the junction held 14 bases outside the gene matches. Germline CDR1 reads SGHAT; CDR2 reads FQNNGV. The CDR3 is made up of 19 amino acids. The CDR3 spells CASSLNTGLAELSTDTQYF. In nucleotides, the CDR3 is TGTGCCAGCAGCTTAAATACGGGCCTAGCGGAGCTTAGCACAGATACGCAGTATTTT.

The chain is built from TRBV7-3 and TRBJ1-1, with 9 bases aligning to TRBD1. Germline V gene data show CDR1 as SGHTA and CDR2 as FQGTGA. V was clipped by 5 bases and J by 6 bases; unmatched bases: 4. The CDR3 is made up of 13 amino acids. The CDR3 loop is CASSHDRGAEAFF. CDR3 bases: TGTGCCAGCAGCCACGACAGGGGGGCTGAAGCTTTCTTT.

This clone occurred a few times. The J gene is TRBJ1-5, the V gene TRBV7-2, with no clear D. This CDR3 region has 14 residues. Trimming took 5 bases from V and 5 from J, leaving 13 bases between them. CDR1 and CDR2 from the germline V gene are SGHTA and FQGNSA. CDR3 DNA sequence: TGTGCCAGCAGCAGGACTCAAGCAGATCAGCCCCAGCATTTT. This sequence encodes CASSRTQADQPQHF. The entire variable domain, with the rest obtained from reference TRBV7-2 and TRBJ1-5, is as follows: GAGVSQSPSNKVTEKGKDVELRCDPISGHTALYWYRQSLGQGLEFLIYFQGNSAPDKSGLPSDRFSAERTGGSVSTLTIQRTQQEDSAVYLCASSRTQADQPQHFGDGTRLSIL.